Below, 20 T cell receptor beta chains from the same sample are listed, as sequenced in a study of cytotoxic CD8 clonotypes in ibrutinib-treated CLL. Profiling relied on immunoSEQ multiplex PCR, and the TCRdb table lists in-frame clones only, not all of them. This table holds 150,000 to 200,000 clones, more than 80% found once. This specimen was PBMCs, taken after 24 months of ibrutinib treatment. The origin of the receptors is a human donor with chronic lymphocytic leukemia.

This clone was picked up one time. This chain uses TRBV19 with TRBJ1-5, with D perhaps TRBD1 (5 bases). CDR1 and CDR2 from the germline V gene are LNHDA and SQIVND (reference sequence). The CDR3 is 15 residues long. Between the trimmed V and J ends, which lost 3 bases and 2 bases, there was a span of 11 bases. For the CDR3, the DNA is TGTGCCAGTAGTATCGCCACCAGGGGCAATCAGCCCCAGCATTTT. It specifies CASSIATRGNQPQHF.

This clone appeared a single time. J is TRBJ1-1 and V is TRBV30; 11 bases match TRBD1. The CDR3 covers 19 residues. Germline V gene sequence: CDR1 GTSNPN, CDR2 SVGIG (reference sequence). V gave up 0 bases and J gave up 0 bases; unmatched junction bases: 12. DNA for the CDR3: TGTGCCTGGAGTGTATCCTCCGGGACAGGGGGTTTTATGAACACTGAAGCTTTCTTT. It yields the protein CAWSVSSGTGGFMNTEAFF. The entire variable domain, with the rest obtained from reference TRBV30 and TRBJ1-1, is as follows: SQTIHQWPATLVQPVGSPLSLECTVEGTSNPNLYWYRQAAGRGLQLLFYSVGIGQISSEVPQNLSASRPQDRQFILSSKKLLLSDSGFYLCAWSVSSGTGGFMNTEAFFGQGTRLTVV.

The chain links TRBV7-2 to TRBJ1-2; maybe TRBD1 (5 bases). From germline, CDR1 is SGHTA and CDR2 FQGNSA. This CDR3 contains 14 residues. Trimming shortened V by 5 bases and J by 3 bases, and 13 bases separated the two germline ends. CDR3 residues: CASSPQEVHYGYTF. CDR3 bases: TGTGCCAGCAGCCCACAGGAAGTCCACTATGGCTACACCTTC.

V is TRBV10-3 and J is TRBJ2-2, with D perhaps matching TRBD1 (6 bases). This CDR3 is built from 15 residues. CDR1 and CDR2 from the germline V gene are ENHRY and SYGVKD. Trimming cost V 3 bases and J 8 bases, with 16 bases left between them. CDR3 nucleotides: TGTGCCATCAGTGATTGGGACACCTCTTCGGGGGAGCTGTTTTTT. Translation: CAISDWDTSSGELFF.

This chain connects TRBV7-2 to TRBJ1-1; tentatively, D is TRBD1 (6 bases). Trimming removed 4 bases from V and 1 base from J, with 7 bases in between. The CDR3 runs 13 residues. Germline-derived CDR1 and CDR2 are SGHTA and FQGNSA. The CDR3 loop is CASSWTENTEAFF. The CDR3 coding sequence is TGTGCCAGCAGCTGGACAGAGAACACTGAAGCTTTCTTT. The entire variable domain, with the rest obtained from reference TRBV7-2 and TRBJ1-1, is as follows: GAGVSQSPSNKVTEKGKDVELRCDPISGHTALYWYRQSLGQGLEFLIYFQGNSAPDKSGLPSDRFSAERTGGSVSTLTIQRTQQEDSAVYLCASSWTENTEAFFGQGTRLTVV.

The chain uses TRBV19 and TRBJ1-1, with D hard to call. The CDR3 is 15 amino acids. Germline assignment: CDR1 LNHDA and CDR2 SQIVND (reference sequence). Trimming took 4 bases from V and 5 from J, leaving 17 bases between them. The CDR3 loop is CASSSPPDGRTEAFF. The CDR3 nucleotides read TGTGCCAGTAGTAGCCCCCCCGACGGACGAACTGAAGCTTTCTTT.

V is TRBV5-1 and J is TRBJ2-7; 11 nucleotides match TRBD1. The CDR3 contains 17 residues. Trimming took 1 base from V and 0 from J; bases not matched to a gene: 6. From germline, CDR1 is SGHRS and CDR2 YFSETQ. CDR3 region: CASSLFPGTGGSYEQYF. In DNA, the CDR3 is TGCGCCAGCAGCTTGTTCCCCGGGACAGGGGGCTCCTACGAGCAGTACTTC.

The rearrangement links TRBV6-6 to TRBJ1-2, with a tentative D call TRBD1 (5 bases). The germline V gene encodes CDR1 MNHNY and CDR2 SVGAGI (reference sequence). This CDR3 region has 12 residues. V lost 6 bases to trimming and J lost 5 bases, with 10 bases between them. The CDR3, as DNA: TGTGCCAGCAGCGGGGCTACGTATGGCTACACCTTC. Amino acid sequence: CASSGATYGYTF.

V gene TRBV2 combines with J gene TRBJ2-1; TRBD2 aligns across 8 bases. Trimming at V came to 3 bases and at J to 7 bases, leaving 8 bases not matched to a gene. Germline values: CDR1 SNHLY, CDR2 FYNNEI. The CDR3 length is 15 residues. The CDR3, as DNA: TGTGCCAGCAGTGATTCCAGACTAGCGTGGAATGAGCAGTTCTTC. It yields the protein CASSDSRLAWNEQFF.

The chain combines TRBV11-2 with TRBJ2-1; D possibly corresponds to TRBD2 (5 bases). The CDR3 length is 12 residues. Between the trimmed V and J ends, which lost 5 bases and 10 bases, there was a span of 12 bases. Germline values: CDR1 SGHAT, CDR2 FQNNGV. In DNA, the CDR3 is TGTGCCAGCAGCCCGGGGTACCTCGAGCAGTTCTTC. This encodes CASSPGYLEQFF.

V gene TRBV5-1 combines with J gene TRBJ1-5; 10 bases map to TRBD1. The CDR3 sequence is 15 residues long. Per germline, CDR1 SGHRS and CDR2 YFSETQ. V lost 3 bases to trimming and J lost 7 bases; unmatched junction nucleotides: 7. The CDR3 loop is CASSSGTGARQPQHF. CDR3 DNA: TGCGCCAGCAGCTCCGGGACAGGGGCACGGCAGCCCCAGCATTTT.

The rearrangement links TRBV28 to TRBJ2-6; TRBD1 is a possible D gene (5 bases). V shed 7 bases and J shed 3 bases, with 16 bases lying between them. The CDR3 length is 16 residues. Per the germline V gene, CDR1 is MDHEN and CDR2 is SYDVKM. The CDR3 DNA reads as TGTGCCAGCACTTATCAGGGTGTGGGTGGGGCCAACGTCCTGACTTTC. The encoded protein is CASTYQGVGGANVLTF.

The gene calls are TRBV7-9 and TRBJ1-3, with a weak D call TRBD1 (5 bases). Germline CDR1 reads SEHNR; CDR2 reads FQNEAQ (reference sequence). V shed 5 bases and J shed 2 bases, with 16 bases lying between them. The CDR3 length is 16 residues. Written as DNA, the CDR3 is TGTGCCAGCAGCCCCGGGGGGGGACGCACTGGAAACACCATATATTTT. Translating gives CASSPGGGRTGNTIYF.

The chain employs TRBV29-1 and TRBJ2-1; TRBD2 aligns across 9 bases. Germline V gene lookup returns CDR1 SQVTM and CDR2 ANQGSEA. With V trimmed by 2 bases and J by 9 bases, 8 bases remained unmatched. This CDR3 spans 14 amino acids. The CDR3 bases are TGCAGCGTTGAATCTAGCGGGATAAATGGTGAGCAGTTCTTC. As protein: CSVESSGINGEQFF.

This clone was found a few times. The chain employs TRBV19 and TRBJ2-6; D is unclear. The ends were cut back, 6 bases at V and 0 bases at J, with 9 bases in the middle. This CDR3 has 15 amino acids. Germline V lookup: CDR1 LNHDA, CDR2 SQIVND (reference sequence). In DNA form, the CDR3 reads TGTGCCAGTAGCTATGTGGACTCTGGGGCCAACGTCCTGACTTTC. Protein product: CASSYVDSGANVLTF.

The chain links TRBV2 to TRBJ1-1; perhaps TRBD1 as D (5 bases). Germline CDR1 SNHLY, CDR2 FYNNEI. V was cut by 4 bases and J by 3 bases, with 9 bases left in between. The CDR3 is made up of 13 amino acids. This chain's CDR3 is CASSGDSHTEAFF. In DNA form, the CDR3 reads TGTGCCAGCAGTGGTGACAGCCACACTGAAGCTTTCTTT.

This clone was detected only a few times. The chain links TRBV14 to TRBJ1-2; the D gene is possibly TRBD1 (6 bases). CDR1 and CDR2 (germline): SGHDN, FVKESK. This CDR3 comprises 16 residues. V gave up 2 bases and J gave up 2 bases, with 15 bases separating them. CDR3 in amino acids: CASSQQFHRANYGYTF. The DNA of the CDR3 is TGTGCCAGCAGCCAACAATTTCACAGGGCGAACTATGGCTACACCTTC.

This CDR3 is CASSSLLSSYNEQFF. The CDR3 bases are TGTGCCAGTAGTTCCCTTCTTAGCTCCTACAATGAGCAGTTCTTC. V usage is TRBV19 and J usage is TRBJ2-1; D gene ambiguous. Germline loops: CDR1 LNHDA, CDR2 SQIVND (reference sequence). The CDR3 has 15 residues. With 5 bases removed from V and 0 bases from J, the gap between germline ends came to 11 bases.

The rearrangement uses TRBV11-2 and TRBJ2-3; D is perhaps TRBD1 or TRBD2 (5 bases each). CDR3 length: 16 amino acids. V was pared by 4 bases and J by 0 bases, with 14 bases between. CDR1 and CDR2 from the germline V gene are SGHAT and FQNNGV. The CDR3 region has the DNA TGTGCCAGCAGCTCACCCGGGACGGTGAGCACAGATACGCAGTATTTT. Protein: CASSSPGTVSTDTQYF.

The chain uses TRBV11-2 and TRBJ2-1, with TRBD1 as a possible D gene (5 bases). CDR1 is SGHAT and CDR2 is FQNNGV in the germline V gene. Trimming shortened V by 4 bases and J by 1 base, and 20 bases separated the two germline ends. The CDR3 runs 18 residues. The CDR3 DNA follows: TGTGCCAGCAGCTGGTGGACCACACAGGAAGCATCCTACAATGAGCAGTTCTTC. Its protein product is CASSWWTTQEASYNEQFF.